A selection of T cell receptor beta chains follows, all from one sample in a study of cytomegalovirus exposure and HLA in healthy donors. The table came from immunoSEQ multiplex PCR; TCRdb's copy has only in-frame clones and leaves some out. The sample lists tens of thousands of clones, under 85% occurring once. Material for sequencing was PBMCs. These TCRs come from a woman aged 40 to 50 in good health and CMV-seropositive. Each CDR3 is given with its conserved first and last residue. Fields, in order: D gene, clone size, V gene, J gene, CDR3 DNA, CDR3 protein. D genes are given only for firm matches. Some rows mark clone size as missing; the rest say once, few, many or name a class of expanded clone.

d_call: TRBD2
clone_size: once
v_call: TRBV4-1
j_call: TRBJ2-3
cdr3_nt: TGCGCCAGCAGCCAAGATCCGGGCGGGAGTGTCTCAGATACGCAGTATTTT
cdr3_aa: CASSQDPGGSVSDTQYF

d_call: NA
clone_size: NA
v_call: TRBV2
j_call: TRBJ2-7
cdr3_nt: TGTGCCAGCAGTGATGCCCGCACATCGGAGCAGTACTTC
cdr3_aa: CASSDARTSEQYF

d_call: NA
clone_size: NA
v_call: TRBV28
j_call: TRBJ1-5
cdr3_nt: TGTGCCAGCAGTTTACCGGGGGACAGCAATCAGCCCCAGCATTTT
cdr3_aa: CASSLPGDSNQPQHF

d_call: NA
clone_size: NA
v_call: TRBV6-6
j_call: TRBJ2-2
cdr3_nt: TGTGCCAGCAGTCTTCAGGCTAGCTCCGGGGAGCTGTTTTTT
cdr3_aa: CASSLQASSGELFF

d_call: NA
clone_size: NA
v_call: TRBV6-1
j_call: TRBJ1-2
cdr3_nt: TGTGCCAGCAGTGAAGGGGGGTGGGGGGGGTATGGCTACACCTTC
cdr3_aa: CASSEGGWGGYGYTF

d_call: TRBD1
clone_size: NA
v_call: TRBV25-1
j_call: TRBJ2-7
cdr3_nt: TGTGCCAGCAGAGCACCGGGACAGGGCTACGAGCAGTACTTC
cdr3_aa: CASRAPGQGYEQYF

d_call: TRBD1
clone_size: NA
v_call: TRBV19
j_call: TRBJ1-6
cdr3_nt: TGTGCCAGTACTACAGGGGGCTATAATTCACCCCTCCACTTT
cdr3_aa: CASTTGGYNSPLHF

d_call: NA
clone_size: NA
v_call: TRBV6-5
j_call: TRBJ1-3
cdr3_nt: TGTGCCAGCACCTCTAATCCGTATGCTGGAAACACCATATATTTT
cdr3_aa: CASTSNPYAGNTIYF

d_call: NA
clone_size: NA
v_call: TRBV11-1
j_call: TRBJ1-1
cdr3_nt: TGTGCCAGCAGGGCGGAAGGGAACACTGAAGCTTTCTTT
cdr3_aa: CASRAEGNTEAFF

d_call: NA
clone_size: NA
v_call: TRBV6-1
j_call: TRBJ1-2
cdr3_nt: TGTGCCAGCAGTGAAGCGATCCCAGGTGGCTACACCTTC
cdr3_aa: CASSEAIPGGYTF

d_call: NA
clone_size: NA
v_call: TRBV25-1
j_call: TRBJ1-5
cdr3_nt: TGTGCCAGCAGTGCCCCAACCAGGAGGCTATGCAATCAGCCCCAGCATTTT
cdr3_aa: CASSAPTRRLCNQPQHF

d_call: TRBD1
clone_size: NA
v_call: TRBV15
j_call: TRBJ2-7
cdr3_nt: TGTGCCACCAGCAGAGATCAGGGGGCCCGTCCCTACGAGCAGTACTTC
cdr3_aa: CATSRDQGARPYEQYF

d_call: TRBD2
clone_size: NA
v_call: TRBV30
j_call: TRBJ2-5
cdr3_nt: TGTGCCTGGAGTGTACTCTGGGGGAAGCGGGGCCAAGAGACCCAGTACTTC
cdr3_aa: CAWSVLWGKRGQETQYF